A selection of T cell receptor beta chains follows, all from one sample in a study of T cells in Graves' hyperthyroidism and ophthalmopathy. Using its own MiXCR run on the multiplex PCR reads, TCRdb lists one record per CDR3 protein. The top ten hold under 45% of the sample, which has about 300,000 distinct CDR3 sequences, roughly 19% seen once. The specimen was blood. The receptors here all came from a man between 45 and 60 years old with Graves' ophthalmopathy. Both conserved end residues are part of each CDR3. D genes are given only for firm matches. Rows may omit the clone size; those that give it use once, few, many or a size class.

>TRBJ2-7|-|14|TRBV20-1|few
CSAKVRGLLNEQYF
>TRBJ1-5|-|12|TRBV30|few
CAWSSYGQPQHF
>TRBJ1-5|-|13|TRBV2|few
CASSEEPNQPQHF
>TRBJ1-2|-|11|TRBV28|many
CASSFVWGYTF
>TRBJ2-1|TRBD1|14|TRBV11-2|many
CASRFDRDPGWQFF
>TRBJ2-7|-|17|TRBV4-1|-
CASSQDSSGWERYEQYF
>TRBJ2-1|TRBD1|15|TRBV11-2|many
CASSLSGQGKDEQFF
>TRBJ2-7|TRBD1|14|TRBV2|many
CASSVTGEIYEQYF
>TRBJ2-5|-|14|TRBV20-1|few
CSAETTGNQETQYF
>TRBJ2-7|TRBD1|13|TRBV3-1|many
CASSLRDRVGQYF
>TRBJ1-1|-|14|TRBV5-1|few
CASSLAQGAAEAFF
>TRBJ2-5|TRBD2|14|TRBV11-2|many
CASSASGPAETQYF
>TRBJ2-6|-|15|TRBV11-2|many
CASSLLVSGANVLTF
>TRBJ1-5|-|14|TRBV7-2|few
CASSNRDQTQPQHF
>TRBJ1-6|TRBD1|14|TRBV20-1|many
CSAPSAGGNSPLHF
>TRBJ1-4|-|15|TRBV6-1|-
CASSSGSSGSEKLFF
>TRBJ2-2|-|14|TRBV5-1|many
CASSTGQNTGELFF
>TRBJ2-1|TRBD1|14|TRBV7-9|many
CASSSQGEYNEQFF
>TRBJ2-7|-|13|TRBV11-2|many
CASSTGRLYEQYF
>TRBJ2-1|-|15|TRBV3-1|many
CASSQDGRGANEQFF
>TRBJ1-4|-|16|TRBV29-1|few
CSVEGGGGATNEKLFF
>TRBJ1-6|-|16|TRBV5-1|-
CASSSETTGNNSPLHF
>TRBJ1-5|TRBD1|15|TRBV5-8|few
CASSLAPDRDQPQHF
>TRBJ1-2|-|15|TRBV5-6|-
CASSLGGRRMRGYTF
>TRBJ2-7|TRBD2|15|TRBV14|few
CASSQGLAGQRQQYF